Listed here are 27 T cell receptor beta chains from one sample, sequenced in a study of OX40 agonist ivuxolimab in advanced cancers. The data were produced by immunoSEQ multiplex PCR, yet TCRdb's version contains in-frame clones alone and is incomplete. The sample contains tens of thousands of clones, 84% of which appear only once. The sample here was CD4+ or CD8+ T cells sorted from blood, taken in a trial of the OX40 agonist ivuxolimab. These receptors came from an adult with an advanced solid tumor such as melanoma, head and neck, liver or kidney cancer.

The chain joins TRBV9 to TRBJ1-2; D remains unclear. V lost 5 bases and J 3 bases, leaving 14 bases between the germline ends. The CDR3 runs 14 residues. From germline, CDR1 is SGDLS and CDR2 YYNGEE. This chain's CDR3 is CASRARSSDYGYTF. CDR3 nucleotides: TGTGCCAGCAGGGCCCGGTCCTCCGACTATGGCTACACCTTC.

The gene calls are TRBV9 and TRBJ2-7, with D perhaps being TRBD1 or TRBD2 (5 bases each). Trimming took off 0 bases at V and 2 bases at J, with 12 bases between the two ends. Per germline, CDR1 SGDLS and CDR2 YYNGEE. This CDR3 comprises 15 residues. Here the CDR3 reads CASSVAGTSAYEQYF. The CDR3, as DNA: TGTGCCAGCAGCGTAGCCGGGACGTCTGCCTACGAGCAGTACTTC.

This clone was observed a handful of times. The chain couples TRBV4-2 to TRBJ1-2; TRBD1 is a possible D gene (6 bases). V lost 1 base, J lost 7 bases, and 13 bases lay in between. CDR1 and CDR2 (germline): LGHNA, YNFKEQ. CDR3 length: 14 residues. As DNA, the CDR3 is TGTGCCAGCAGCCAAGCAGGGGAGGCGAGTGGCTACACCTTC. Translated, it gives CASSQAGEASGYTF.

Only a few counts were recorded for this clone. The V and J genes are TRBV9 and TRBJ1-2; D ambiguous. Trimming took off 4 bases at V and 7 bases at J, with 17 bases between the two ends. CDR1 SGDLS and CDR2 YYNGEE come from the germline V gene. The CDR3 totals 14 residues. CDR3 region: CASSPEATPLGYTF. DNA for the CDR3: TGTGCCAGCAGCCCCGAGGCTACCCCCCTTGGCTACACCTTC.

The gene calls are TRBV7-3 and TRBJ2-5; TRBD2 might be the D (6 bases). The CDR3 sequence is 15 residues long. Deletions cut 3 bases from V and 5 bases from J, with 16 bases between. CDR1 SGHTA and CDR2 FQGTGA come from the germline V gene. The CDR3 region has the DNA TGTGCCAGCAGCTTTGGCGGGAAGGGTCGTGAGACCCAGTACTTC. Amino acids: CASSFGGKGRETQYF. The complete variable domain, with remaining parts taken from reference TRBV7-3 and TRBJ2-5, reads GAGVSQTPSNKVTEKGKYVELRCDPISGHTALYWYRQSLGQGPEFLIYFQGTGAADDSGLPNDRFFAVRPEGSVSTLKIQRTERGDSAVYLCASSFGGKGRETQYFGPGTRLLVL.

The chain has TRBV7-2 and TRBJ1-4; unclear D gene. The V gene's germline CDR1 is SGHTA and CDR2 FQGNSA. V was trimmed by 6 bases and J by 3 bases, leaving 8 bases between them. The CDR3 consists of 13 residues. This CDR3 is CASSLEPNEKLFF. The DNA for the CDR3 is TGTGCCAGCAGTCTCGAGCCTAATGAAAAACTGTTTTTT. Variable domain in full (rest from reference TRBV7-2 and TRBJ1-4): GAGVSQSPSNKVTEKGKDVELRCDPISGHTALYWYRQSLGQGLEFLIYFQGNSAPDKSGLPSDRFSAERTGGSVSTLTIQRTQQEDSAVYLCASSLEPNEKLFFGSGTQLSVL.

The rearrangement joins TRBV25-1 to TRBJ1-4; no clear D gene. CDR3 length: 14 amino acids. CDR1 and CDR2 from the germline V gene are MGHDK and SYGVNS. The V end lost 3 bases, the J end lost 6 bases, and 11 bases lay between the germline ends. The CDR3 sequence: CASSDYLGYEKLFF. CDR3 sequence (DNA): TGTGCCAGCAGTGATTACCTGGGGTATGAAAAACTGTTTTTT.

This clone was found a few times. The J gene is TRBJ2-7, the V gene TRBV28; 9 bases line up with TRBD1. The J segment lost 3 bases and the V segment lost 6 bases, leaving 9 bases of the junction unmatched. CDR1 is MDHEN and CDR2 is SYDVKM in the germline V gene. This CDR3 has 15 amino acids. DNA for the CDR3: TGTGCCAGCAGGAGAAGCACAGGGGGCAACTACGAGCAGTACTTC. Amino acid sequence: CASRRSTGGNYEQYF.

J is TRBJ2-7 and V is TRBV5-1; D is ambiguous. The CDR3 is 12 residues long. Looked up from germline, CDR1 is SGHRS and CDR2 is YFSETQ. V was clipped by 2 bases and J by 2 bases, with 5 bases between them. The CDR3 region is CASSLSTYEQYF. In nucleotides, the CDR3 is TGCGCCAGCAGCTTATCTACCTACGAGCAGTACTTC.

A few counts support this clone. This chain joins TRBV7-2 and TRBJ2-2; perhaps TRBD2 as D (5 bases). The ends were cut back, 1 base at V and 7 bases at J, with 10 bases in the middle. Germline V lookup: CDR1 SGHTA, CDR2 FQGNSA. The CDR3 has 14 amino acids. CDR3 DNA sequence: TGTGCCAGCAGCTTAGGCGCGGGTGGCGGGGAGCTGTTTTTT. It codes for CASSLGAGGGELFF.

The chain is built from TRBV5-1 and TRBJ1-2; TRBD1 matches 7 bases. In germline, CDR1 is SGHRS, CDR2 YFSETQ. V shed 3 bases, J shed 6 bases, and the junction held 8 bases outside the gene matches. The CDR3 totals 14 residues. CDR3 sequence reads: CASSSSGTENGYTF. The DNA of the CDR3 is TGCGCCAGCAGCTCATCCGGGACAGAAAATGGCTACACCTTC.

This chain links TRBV28 with TRBJ2-1, with D unresolved. Trimming took 4 bases from V and 7 from J, leaving 11 bases between them. CDR1 and CDR2 from the germline V gene are MDHEN and SYDVKM. This CDR3 has 13 amino acids. Here the CDR3 reads CASSYGLLNEQFF. The DNA of the CDR3 is TGTGCCAGCAGTTACGGGTTGTTAAATGAGCAGTTCTTC.

V and J are TRBV4-1 and TRBJ2-1; TRBD1 is a possible D gene (5 bases). Trimming left V 4 bases short and J 4 bases short, with 8 bases between. The CDR3 loop spans 13 amino acids. Germline-derived CDR1 and CDR2 are MGHRA and YSYEKL. The CDR3 DNA sequence: TGCGCCAGCAGCCGAGACAGTTACAATGAGCAGTTCTTC. Translating it yields CASSRDSYNEQFF.

This rearrangement joins TRBV6-5 to TRBJ1-4; weak D call: TRBD1 (6 bases). CDR1 is MNHEY and CDR2 is SVGAGI in the germline V gene. V was shortened by 6 bases and J by 4 bases, with 12 bases between the two germline ends. The CDR3 sequence is 14 residues long. The CDR3 sequence is CASRSGQFNEKLFF. CDR3 sequence (DNA): TGTGCCAGCAGATCCGGACAGTTTAATGAAAAACTGTTTTTT.

The chain links TRBV23-1 to TRBJ1-4, with D tentatively TRBD1 (5 bases). TRBV23-1 is an ORF; its function is uncertain. V lost 2 bases to trimming and J lost 7 bases, with 20 bases between them. CDR3 size: 17 residues. CDR3 amino acids: CASSQAPWQGRGEKLFF. The CDR3 DNA sequence: TGCGCCAGCAGTCAAGCCCCCTGGCAGGGCAGAGGTGAAAAACTGTTTTTT.

The rearrangement joins TRBV6-5 to TRBJ2-7; D possibly corresponds to TRBD1 (6 bases). The CDR3 spans 13 residues. The ends were cut back, 6 bases at V and 3 bases at J, with 12 bases in the middle. The germline gives CDR1 MNHEY, CDR2 SVGAGI. DNA for the CDR3: TGTGCCAGCAGGCCACAGGGATTCTACGAGCAGTACTTC. It translates to CASRPQGFYEQYF.

In DNA, the CDR3 is TGCGCCAGCAGCCAAGACACTGGGGGATCAGCTGGAAACACCATATATTTT. Protein: CASSQDTGGSAGNTIYF. V is TRBV4-3 and J is TRBJ1-3; D perhaps matches TRBD1 (5 bases). Germline CDR1 LGHNA, CDR2 YSLEER. The ends were cut back, 0 bases at V and 2 bases at J, with 14 bases in the middle. This CDR3 region has 17 residues.

The V call is TRBV21-1, the J call TRBJ2-2; TRBD1, the table's D call, lacks a check against the DNA. TRBV21-1 is given as a pseudogene. The CDR3 sequence is 15 residues long. The CDR3, as DNA: TGTGCCAGCAGCAAAGGTTCAGGGGAGACTCGGGGAGCTGTTTTT. It specifies CASSKGSGETRGAVF.

The CDR3 loop is CAWSQGTSYNEQFF. The CDR3 nucleotides read TGTGCCTGGAGTCAGGGCACATCCTACAATGAGCAGTTCTTC. The chain couples TRBV30 to TRBJ2-1; D perhaps matches TRBD1 (5 bases). This CDR3 is built from 14 residues. The germline CDR1 and CDR2 sequences are GTSNPN and SVGIG (reference sequence). Trimming left V 2 bases short and J 1 base short, with 9 bases between.

The J gene is TRBJ1-2, the V gene TRBV28; D possibly corresponds to TRBD1 (6 bases). Trimming pared 1 base from V and 7 bases from J, leaving 13 bases between. CDR3 length equals 14 residues. Germline V gives CDR1 MDHEN, CDR2 SYDVKM. For the CDR3, the DNA is TGTGCCAGCAGTTTATCGCGGGGGCTCTCTGGCTACACCTTC. Translated: CASSLSRGLSGYTF.

This clone occurred a few times. This chain connects TRBV5-8 to TRBJ2-5, with 8 bases lining up with TRBD1. J gave up 5 bases and V 2 bases, and 2 bases lay outside the gene matches. CDR3 length equals 13 residues. Germline V CDR1 and CDR2: SGHTS, YDEGEE. This CDR3 reads CASSFRGRETQYF. DNA for the CDR3: TGTGCCAGCAGCTTCAGGGGGCGTGAGACCCAGTACTTC.

The chain employs TRBV28 and TRBJ1-1; the match to TRBD1 covers 7 bases. Trimming at V came to 4 bases and at J to 1 base, leaving 6 bases not matched to a gene. There are 15 residues in the CDR3. Germline CDR1 and CDR2: MDHEN and SYDVKM. The CDR3 DNA is TGTGCCAGCAGTTGGGCGGACAGGAGGAACACTGAAGCTTTCTTT. Translation: CASSWADRRNTEAFF.

The chain couples TRBV30 to TRBJ2-7, with TRBD2 as a possible D gene (5 bases). CDR1 and CDR2 (germline): GTSNPN, SVGIG (reference sequence). Trimming pared 5 bases from V and 0 bases from J, leaving 14 bases between. The length of the CDR3 is 14 residues. CDR3 coding DNA: TGTGCCTGGGGTGAGCGGCTTTTCTCCTACGAGCAGTACTTC. It codes for CAWGERLFSYEQYF.

This clone was counted a single time. The gene calls are TRBV28 and TRBJ1-1, with 9 nucleotides matching TRBD1. CDR1 is MDHEN, CDR2 SYDVKM, per germline. Trimming at V came to 5 bases and at J to 9 bases, leaving 7 bases not matched to a gene. There are 13 residues in the CDR3. The CDR3: CASSPGQGGKAFF. The CDR3, as DNA: TGTGCCAGCAGTCCGGGACAGGGAGGGAAAGCTTTCTTT.

CDR3 bases: TGCGCCAGCGGAACCGGGAGTACAGATACGCAGTATTTT. Amino acid sequence: CASGTGSTDTQYF. The J gene is TRBJ2-3, the V gene TRBV5-1, with D possibly being TRBD2 (6 bases). V dropped 7 bases and J dropped 3 bases, with 12 bases sitting between them. Per the germline V gene, CDR1 is SGHRS and CDR2 is YFSETQ. CDR3 length: 13 amino acids.

The chain carries TRBV5-1 and TRBJ1-4, with TRBD1 as a possible D gene (5 bases). The CDR3 runs 14 residues. V dropped 5 bases and J dropped 4 bases, with 12 bases sitting between them. CDR1 is SGHRS, CDR2 YFSETQ, per germline. The CDR3 coding sequence is TGCGCCAGCAGTTCCGACAGCCGTAATGAAAAACTGTTTTTT. It yields the protein CASSSDSRNEKLFF. The entire variable domain, with the rest obtained from reference TRBV5-1 and TRBJ1-4, is as follows: KAGVTQTPRYLIKTRGQQVTLSCSPISGHRSVSWYQQTPGQGLQFLFEYFSETQRNKGNFPGRFSGRQFSNSRSEMNVSTLELGDSALYLCASSSDSRNEKLFFGSGTQLSVL.

The gene calls are TRBV7-2 and TRBJ2-2; 13 bases are shared with TRBD2. This CDR3 has 17 residues. V dropped 4 bases and J dropped 8; count of bases not matched to a gene: 10. Germline assignment: CDR1 SGHTA and CDR2 FQGNSA. The CDR3 here is CASSSLGLAGEAGELFF. For the CDR3, the DNA is TGTGCCAGCAGCTCCCTAGGACTAGCGGGAGAAGCTGGGGAGCTGTTTTTT.